This entry describes one T cell receptor (beta chain). The antigen remains unidentified. These data are taken from a study of cytomegalovirus exposure and HLA in healthy donors. Broader study findings: Reportedly, diagnosis of cytomegalovirus status by the classifier showed high specificity and sensitivity.

This CDR3 has 22 amino acids. V dropped 0 bases and J dropped 4; count of bases not matched to a gene: 18. PCR primers comprised 60 Vbeta and 13 Jbeta primers. Only in-frame clones appear in the TCRdb table, and some are missing; sequencing was by immunoSEQ multiplex PCR. The table includes 58,000 or so clones, over 60% detected once. The chain has TRBV23-1 and TRBJ1-6; TRBD1 matches at 10 bases. TRBV23-1 is sorted into the ORF group, with uncertain function. This receptor was identified in a man aged 45-65 years in good health and CMV-seropositive. The sample comprised PBMCs. The DNA of the CDR3 is TGCGCCAGCAGTCAATCCAGAGGGGACAGGGGCCGCCCCAGATCTTATAATTCACCCCTCCACTTT. It is translated as CASSQSRGDRGRPRSYNSPLHF.